This T cell receptor (beta chain) was recorded in a study of cytotoxic CD8 clonotypes in ibrutinib-treated CLL. On the study more broadly: Once treatment had gone on for a median of 12 months, range 6 to 36, response samples were drawn.

From cryopreserved PBMCs came 2 to 2.5 micrograms of genomic DNA used for TCR beta libraries. Study-wide points: There were differences in sampling times between sustained-remission and progressing patients.

Trimming removed 4 bases from V and 2 bases from J, with 17 bases in between. Per germline, CDR1 MNHEY and CDR2 SMNVEV (reference sequence). This CDR3 contains 16 residues. Some clones are missing from TCRdb's copy, which holds only in-frame ones; the method was immunoSEQ multiplex PCR. The sample lists some 300,000 clones; more than 65% were seen once. Of note for this clone: Its antigen remains unidentified.

This TCR came from a human donor with chronic lymphocytic leukemia. The chain uses TRBV27 and TRBJ1-2; tentative D call: TRBD1 (6 bases). This sample comprised PBMCs, obtained before ibrutinib treatment. CDR3 DNA: TGTGCCAGCAGTTGGAAAGCGCGGACAGCGAACTATGGCTACACCTTC. Translation gives CASSWKARTANYGYTF.